This paragraph reports one TCR beta chain. Only a few counts were recorded for this clonotype. The antigen it recognizes is unknown. No per-base quality is available; no much larger clone lies one base away. This entry comes from a study of blood T cells in healthy people across ages (dated by TCRdb to between 2015 and 2016). For the study in its entirety: In model experiments, template switching captured about one uniquely barcoded TCR beta cDNA molecule for every two T cells. The donors were divided into four age groups: young (average around 15 years), middle-aged (over 35), aged (approximately 64) and long-lived (about 80). Using deep sequencing normalized with unique cDNA molecular identifiers, the study measured how TCR beta repertoire diversity changes with age. Using the same blood draw, the study looked at two additional independent replicas of 1 million unique cDNA reads for two donors, one aged 18 to 29 and the other aged 80 or older.

The roughly 39 donors, aged 6 to 90 years, were systemically healthy Caucasian individuals from Russia. Each donor gave about 9.2 milliliters of peripheral blood, drawn into EDTA-treated Vacutainer tubes. Ficoll-Paque density-gradient centrifugation was used to isolate PBMCs, with at least 6 million per sample. Trizol reagent was used to extract total RNA from PBMCs, with at least 6 micrograms per sample. The percentages of naive CD45RAhigh/CD27high T cells were determined by flow cytometry on a PBMC aliquot from every donor. Paper-wide results and their limitations: Estimates of total diversity based on one million sequenced T cells were regarded as lower bounds and as underestimates. Donor CMV infection status was unknown, potentially confounding age-related changes in expanded clonotypes. Since profiling was done on bulk unsorted PBMCs, naive and antigen-experienced compartments could not be conclusively compared. Observed TCR beta diversity per million T cells fell roughly linearly with age, and a significant reduction was already apparent by age about 36. There was a strong correlation between observed TCR beta diversity and the percentage of naive T cells measured by flow cytometry. Compared with the aged group, the long-lived group had more naive CD4+ T cells, fewer expanded clones and increased TCR diversity, suggesting age selection.

The receptor library was made with 5' RACE. Instrument on record: Illumina HiSeq 2500. The second PCR ran for about 6 to 12 cycles and used a J-beta primer mix along with a sample-barcoded 5' primer. A template-switch 5' adaptor carrying 12 random nucleotides introduced a unique molecular identifier onto each TCR beta cDNA molecule. Each sample yielded at least 3 million CDR3-containing paired-end reads. First-strand cDNA was synthesized from all RNA with the Mint cDNA synthesis kit, primed by a TRBC-specific oligonucleotide. After uracil-DNA glycosylase treatment, a first 18-cycle PCR used universal primers M1SS and BC2_uni_R on all cDNA. Per the authors' processing: For normalization, 1 million high-quality reads were randomly selected from each sample, with every read carrying a distinct molecular identifier. Reads sharing molecular identifiers were discarded rather than binned into consensus sequences. MiTCR, set to a Q25 quality threshold and the strictest error-elimination algorithm, was used for CDR3 identification, clonotype clustering and error correction. A nonparametric unseen species model with Euler transformation was used to estimate lower-bound total TCR beta diversity. The raw public reads went through TCRdb reprocessing: fastp at Q25, MiXCR clone calling, in-frame beta chains kept. Records with the same CDR3 protein are collapsed into one entry carrying the most frequent genes and DNA. The V and J calls were determined by TCRdb, not by the authors. The sample has over 450,000 distinct CDR3 sequences on record, 24% of them singletons. The ten largest clones add up to 8.7% of the sample.

These data are also associated with another study on T cells of mothers and their children. As noted in the second study: Nine systemically healthy Caucasian individuals served as donors, namely three mothers together with their six children. cDNA synthesis used all of the extracted RNA, with around 1.6 ug of RNA in each 15 ul reaction. In the second PCR, sample barcodes and 2-4 random nucleotides were introduced via the M1S primer. More than 8.5 million TCR beta CDR3 reads were obtained from each mother, and some 3 million reads were obtained from each child. Thymic selection similarly shapes TCR recombination output in related and unrelated pairs, with minor effect from inherited differences. Normalized repertoire overlap was always found to be slightly, but never significantly, higher in related mother-child pairs than in unrelated mother-child pairs. No persistent microchimeric T cell clones were detected, at a sensitivity of 90 to 100 clones per million clonotypes. Deep NGS was used in the study to compare the TCR beta repertoires of mothers and children and to look for features that separate related mother-child pairs from unrelated individuals. On average, the children were approximately 12 +/- 4 years old, while the mothers were about 37 +/- 4 years old. Libraries were sequenced on Illumina HiSeq 2000 with 100+100 nt paired-end reads after adapter ligation with NEBNext reagents. To prevent cross-contamination, the mother and child libraries were prepared one month apart and sequenced in separate runs. For each donor, somewhere between 500,000 and 2,000,000 distinct TCR beta clonotypes were identified. Naive TCR beta clonotypes were estimated from low-frequency clonotypes matched to each donor's FACS-determined naive share, without sorting.

Sequencing was carried out using blood. The clonotype was recovered from a boy between 10 and 17 years old in good health.

Here is the DNA: TGTGCCAGCAGCGTTTCCCCGGGGAGGACGGACATTCAGTACTTC. It specifies CASSVSPGRTDIQYF. The V and J genes are TRBV9 and TRBJ2-4, with a tentative D gene TRBD2 over 6 matching bases. CDR1 and CDR2 were assigned from the germline V gene as SGDLS and YYNGEE. Including the terminal cysteine and phenylalanine, the CDR3 comprises 15 residues. CDR3 DNA is the only sequence kept; it has 45 bases, read in frame from the first base. V gives up 2 bases and J gives up 8 bases, and the segment between their germline ends measures 17 bases.